The clone carrying this T cell receptor beta chain was detected only a few times. Its specificity is unknown. Sequencing used immunoSEQ version 4 in survey mode. Measured with immunoSEQ multiplex PCR; TCRdb has only the in-frame clones, and not every one. This table holds some 30,000 clones, approximately 80% found once. These data are taken from a study of persistence of HIV-infected CD4 T cells. The CDR3 is 16 residues long. Trimming cost V 4 bases and J 5 bases; bases outside gene matches: 8. Germline V gene sequence: CDR1 SEHNR, CDR2 FQNEAQ (reference sequence). Lysates of CMV-infected fibroblasts at 10 ug/mL stimulated these cells. Memory cells lacking CD40L and CD69 with high CD45RO were sorted.

The material was CD4+ T cells sorted from PBMCs after 18-hour stimulation, obtained from a patient who received antiretroviral therapy. The receptor was isolated from an adult woman with HIV who was CMV-seropositive. V gene TRBV7-9 combines with J gene TRBJ2-5; 12 bases match TRBD2. The CDR3: CASSSASGGARETQYF. The DNA for the CDR3 is TGTGCCAGCAGCTCGGCTAGCGGGGGGGCCCGGGAGACCCAGTACTTC. The full variable domain, its missing parts supplied by reference TRBV7-9 and TRBJ2-5, is DTGVSQNPRHKITKRGQNVTFRCDPISEHNRLYWYRQTLGQGPEFLTYFQNEAQLEKSRLLSDRFSAERPKGSFSTLEIQRTEQGDSAMYLCASSSASGGARETQYFGPGTRLLVL.